The 32 T cell receptor beta chains given below trace back to one sample, sequenced in a study of control samples from healthy donors and cancer patients. Sequencing was performed with immunoSEQ multiplex PCR; in TCRdb, only in-frame clones are kept and a portion is missing. The table includes 150,000 to 180,000 clones, more than 85% detected once. The specimen was blood. The receptors come from a man aged 50-59 years in good health.

This clone was observed a single time. The chain employs TRBV5-5 and TRBJ1-1; weak D call: TRBD1 (6 bases). Trimming removed 4 bases from V and 5 bases from J, with 18 bases in between. Germline assignment: CDR1 SGHKS and CDR2 YYEKEE (reference sequence). The length of the CDR3 is 15 residues. DNA for the CDR3: TGTGCCAGCAGCCTCAGGGGCTCGGTGGTGACTGAAGCTTTCTTT. Translating gives CASSLRGSVVTEAFF.

The chain joins TRBV29-1 to TRBJ2-2; 10 bases map to TRBD2. The CDR3 extends over 15 amino acids. V was pared by 6 bases and J by 6 bases, with 10 bases of the junction left unmatched. CDR1 and CDR2 from the germline V gene are SQVTM and ANQGSEA. The CDR3 here is CSVEPAGGPAGELFF. The CDR3 region has the DNA TGCAGCGTCGAACCAGCGGGAGGGCCCGCCGGGGAGCTGTTTTTT.

The V gene is TRBV10-1, the J gene TRBJ2-7; TRBD2 matches at 8 bases. CDR1 is WNHNN, CDR2 SYGVQD, per germline (reference sequence). The V and J ends lost 0 bases and 6 bases, in that order; junction bases with no gene match: 10. CDR3 size: 16 residues. The CDR3 sequence: CASSESRASGLAEQYF. The CDR3 DNA is TGCGCCAGCAGTGAGTCTCGCGCTAGCGGGCTCGCCGAGCAGTACTTC.

The V call is TRBV5-1, the J call TRBJ1-2; 7 nucleotides align to TRBD1. J lost 8 bases, V lost 4 bases, and 14 bases had no gene match. The CDR3 length is 15 residues. Per germline, CDR1 SGHRS and CDR2 YFSETQ. CDR3 sequence reads: CASSPQMTGSYGYTF. In DNA form, the CDR3 reads TGCGCCAGCAGCCCTCAGATGACAGGGTCATACGGCTACACCTTC.

The chain couples TRBV24-1 to TRBJ1-2; D is unresolved. The CDR3 covers 12 residues. Germline values: CDR1 KGHDR, CDR2 SFDVKD. Trimming took off 3 bases at V and 5 bases at J, with 6 bases between the two ends. The CDR3 coding sequence is TGTGCCACCAGTGATCATCGGTATGGCTACACCTTC. Amino acid sequence: CATSDHRYGYTF.

The chain is built from TRBV7-9 and TRBJ2-3, with 7 bases lining up with TRBD2. Germline V gene data show CDR1 as SEHNR and CDR2 as FQNEAQ (reference sequence). Trimming cost V 5 bases and J 5 bases; bases outside gene matches: 10. The CDR3 contains 15 residues. CDR3 sequence reads: CASSPGRGREDTQYF. The CDR3 region has the DNA TGTGCCAGCAGCCCGGGGAGAGGGAGGGAAGATACGCAGTATTTT.

The genes are TRBV28 and TRBJ1-6; a weak D match, TRBD1 (6 bases). This CDR3 is built from 18 residues. From germline, CDR1 is MDHEN and CDR2 SYDVKM. Trimming cost V 3 bases and J 3 bases, with 18 bases left between them. This chain's CDR3 is CASSFELKGGLYNSPLHF. CDR3 sequence (DNA): TGTGCCAGCAGTTTCGAGTTGAAAGGGGGTCTCTATAATTCACCCCTCCACTTT.

This sequence joins TRBV6-5 and TRBJ2-1; 10 positions agree with TRBD2. The length of the CDR3 is 15 residues. Unmatched junction bases numbered 4, after V lost 6 bases and J lost 2 bases. Germline-derived CDR1 and CDR2 are MNHEY and SVGAGI. CDR3 in DNA: TGTGCCAGCAGAATAGCGGGAGGCCCCTACAATGAGCAGTTCTTC. Translating gives CASRIAGGPYNEQFF.

This chain connects TRBV18 to TRBJ1-5, with TRBD1 matching over 12 bases. CDR1 KGHSH and CDR2 LQKENI come from the germline V gene. Losses at the gene ends were 1 base for V and 2 bases for J; bases not matched to a gene: 6. The CDR3 extends over 18 amino acids. CDR3 in amino acids: CASSPQGQGALGNQPQHF. The CDR3 bases are TGTGCCAGCTCACCACAGGGACAGGGGGCTTTGGGCAATCAGCCCCAGCATTTT.

The V and J genes are TRBV9 and TRBJ2-3, with D possibly being TRBD2 (5 bases). Per the germline V gene, CDR1 is SGDLS and CDR2 is YYNGEE. This CDR3 spans 13 amino acids. The V and J ends lost 4 bases and 7 bases respectively, with 13 bases between them. DNA of the CDR3: TGTGCCAGCAGCCCCTCTACCGGGAATACGCAGTATTTT. This encodes CASSPSTGNTQYF.

CDR3 amino acids: CASSYSLETQYF. CDR3 DNA sequence: TGTGCCAGCAGTTACTCGTTGGAGACCCAGTACTTC. V is TRBV6-2 or TRBV6-3 and J is TRBJ2-5; D is undetermined. Trimming left V 0 bases short and J 5 bases short, with 4 bases between. From germline, CDR1 is MNHEY and CDR2 SVGEGT. The CDR3 covers 12 residues.

The V call is TRBV29-1, the J call TRBJ2-7; D call uncertain. Trimming pared 4 bases from V and 0 bases from J, leaving 7 bases between. Per the germline V gene, CDR1 is SQVTM and CDR2 is ANQGSEA. CDR3 size: 12 residues. The CDR3 DNA follows: TGCAGCGTTGTTTCCAGCTCCTACGAGCAGTACTTC. Translated, it gives CSVVSSSYEQYF.

This clone was detected once. The chain is built from TRBV30 and TRBJ1-1, with 8 bases that match TRBD1. J gave up 3 bases and V 3 bases, and 6 bases lay outside the gene matches. The CDR3 loop spans 14 amino acids. Germline loops: CDR1 GTSNPN, CDR2 SVGIG (reference sequence). CDR3 region: CAWSRDRLDTEAFF. The CDR3 DNA follows: TGTGCCTGGAGCAGGGACAGGTTAGACACTGAAGCTTTCTTT.

The rearrangement links TRBV14 to TRBJ1-2, with 9 positions matching TRBD1. The CDR3 loop spans 14 amino acids. Germline assignment: CDR1 SGHDN and CDR2 FVKESK. The ends lost 8 bases at V and 8 bases at J; junction bases unmatched: 12. CDR3 sequence: CASLRVTGGGGYTF. The DNA of the CDR3 is TGTGCCAGCCTAAGAGTAACAGGGGGCGGAGGCTACACCTTC.

The chain carries TRBV30 and TRBJ2-5; TRBD2 matches at 15 bases. The CDR3 totals 17 residues. Trimming cost V 8 bases and J 1 base; bases outside gene matches: 11. Germline V gene data show CDR1 as GTSNPN and CDR2 as SVGIG (reference sequence). CDR3 sequence reads: CAGSGLAGGGGQETQYF. In nucleotides, the CDR3 is TGTGCCGGGTCCGGACTAGCGGGGGGGGGCGGCCAAGAGACCCAGTACTTC.

The V call is TRBV19, the J call TRBJ2-1, with 12 bases that match TRBD2. The CDR3 has 15 residues. V was clipped by 5 bases and J by 6 bases; unmatched bases: 5. Germline V gene data show CDR1 as LNHDA and CDR2 as SQIVND (reference sequence). DNA of the CDR3: TGTGCCAGTAGTCTTCCGGGACTAGCGGGCAATGAGCAGTTCTTC. Its protein is CASSLPGLAGNEQFF.

This clone came up many times. This sequence joins TRBV5-1 and TRBJ1-5, with 8 bases fitting TRBD1. V gave up 1 base and J gave up 8 bases; unmatched junction bases: 5. There are 14 residues in the CDR3. Germline values: CDR1 SGHRS, CDR2 YFSETQ. The CDR3 sequence is CASSLQTGAEPQHF. CDR3 DNA: TGCGCCAGCAGCTTGCAGACAGGGGCGGAGCCCCAGCATTTT.

The rearrangement uses TRBV5-5 and TRBJ2-3, with D possibly matching TRBD2 (6 bases). V dropped 5 bases and J dropped 11 bases, with 15 bases sitting between them. Germline CDR1 SGHKS, CDR2 YYEKEE (reference sequence). The CDR3 consists of 12 residues. In nucleotides, the CDR3 is TGTGCCAGCAGATCTAGCGCTCTGATGCAGTATTTT. This codes for CASRSSALMQYF.

The rearrangement uses TRBV28 and TRBJ1-4, with 7 bases that match TRBD1. J lost 0 bases, V lost 5 bases, and 9 bases had no gene match. Germline V gene data show CDR1 as MDHEN and CDR2 as SYDVKM. There are 17 residues in the CDR3. The CDR3 protein is CASSHRTGAATNEKLFF. CDR3 DNA sequence: TGTGCCAGCAGTCATAGGACAGGAGCTGCAACTAATGAAAAACTGTTTTTT. The full variable domain, in which reference TRBV28 and TRBJ1-4 provide the parts outside the CDR3, is DVKVTQSSRYLVKRTGEKVFLECVQDMDHENMFWYRQDPGLGLRLIYFSYDVKMKEKGDIPEGYSVSREKKERFSLILESASTNQTSMYLCASSHRTGAATNEKLFFGSGTQLSVL.

The chain joins TRBV11-2 to TRBJ1-1; D might be TRBD1 (5 bases). Deletions cut 5 bases from V and 3 bases from J, with 16 bases between. The germline CDR1 and CDR2 sequences are SGHAT and FQNNGV. This CDR3 region has 15 residues. The CDR3 protein is CASSALQGLHTEAFF. For the CDR3, the DNA is TGTGCCAGCAGCGCGCTTCAGGGTCTCCACACTGAAGCTTTCTTT.

The V gene is TRBV30, the J gene TRBJ1-5, with TRBD1 matching over 7 bases. The V gene end was trimmed by 2 bases and the J gene end by 6 bases; junction bases not matched to a gene: 4. Germline V lookup: CDR1 GTSNPN, CDR2 SVGIG (reference sequence). This CDR3 contains 13 residues. The chain's CDR3 is CAWSTRGSQPQHF. The CDR3 nucleotides are TGTGCCTGGAGTACCAGGGGGAGTCAGCCCCAGCATTTT. Filled out from reference TRBV30 and TRBJ1-5, the complete variable domain reads SQTIHQWPATLVQPVGSPLSLECTVEGTSNPNLYWYRQAAGRGLQLLFYSVGIGQISSEVPQNLSASRPQDRQFILSSKKLLLSDSGFYLCAWSTRGSQPQHFGDGTRLSIL.

J is TRBJ1-1 and V is TRBV3-1 (or the pseudogene TRBV3-2); no definite D call. V was pared by 6 bases and J by 1 base, with 12 bases between. The CDR3 loop spans 14 amino acids. Looked up from germline, CDR1 is LGHDT and CDR2 is YNNKEL (reference sequence). This chain's CDR3 is CASRHGVGNTEAFF. The CDR3 region has the DNA TGTGCCAGCAGGCATGGGGTTGGGAACACTGAAGCTTTCTTT.

The rearrangement uses TRBV5-6 and TRBJ2-2; 10 positions agree with TRBD1. Germline values: CDR1 SGHDT, CDR2 YYEEEE. The CDR3 spans 14 residues. V lost 4 bases, J lost 6 bases, and 3 bases stayed unmatched. DNA for the CDR3: TGTGCCAGCAGCCAGGACAGGGGGGCCGGGGAGCTGTTTTTT. Residues: CASSQDRGAGELFF.

This clone has a handful of counts. The rearrangement uses TRBV6-5 and TRBJ1-5; D call uncertain. The length of the CDR3 is 15 residues. Looked up from germline, CDR1 is MNHEY and CDR2 is SVGAGI. V lost 5 bases to trimming and J lost 0 bases, with 11 bases between them. CDR3 residues: CASSKSFLSNQPQHF. In DNA form, the CDR3 reads TGTGCCAGCAGTAAATCCTTCCTTAGCAATCAGCCCCAGCATTTT.

This chain links TRBV19 with TRBJ1-1; D is unresolved. The CDR3 runs 13 residues. Germline CDR1 LNHDA, CDR2 SQIVND (reference sequence). Between the trimmed V and J ends, which lost 4 bases and 0 bases, there was a span of 6 bases. The DNA for the CDR3 is TGTGCCAGTAGTACTAGGGTGAACACTGAAGCTTTCTTT. It is translated as CASSTRVNTEAFF.

The chain joins TRBV4-2 to TRBJ1-2; tentatively, D is TRBD1 (5 bases). The CDR3 consists of 15 residues. Trimming removed 0 bases at V and 4 bases at J, with 12 bases between. Germline CDR1 reads LGHNA; CDR2 reads YNFKEQ. In DNA, the CDR3 is TGTGCCAGCAGCCAAGACGGGGGAATCGGCTATGGCTACACCTTC. It translates to CASSQDGGIGYGYTF.

The J gene is TRBJ1-6, the V gene TRBV5-1, with no clear D. V shed 0 bases and J shed 10 bases, with 17 bases lying between them. Looked up from germline, CDR1 is SGHRS and CDR2 is YFSETQ. The CDR3 is made up of 16 amino acids. CDR3 sequence: CASSLDVLRVESPLHF. The CDR3 DNA is TGCGCCAGCAGCTTGGACGTCCTCCGGGTGGAATCACCCCTCCACTTT.

The chain uses TRBV6-2 or TRBV6-3 and TRBJ1-2; D unclear. Germline V gene data show CDR1 as MNHEY and CDR2 as SVGEGT. V was cut by 5 bases and J by 1 base, with 11 bases left in between. This CDR3 contains 14 residues. This chain's CDR3 is CASSKAGSNYGYTF. The DNA for the CDR3 is TGTGCCAGCAGTAAGGCCGGGAGTAACTATGGCTACACCTTC.

The V and J genes are TRBV9 and TRBJ2-5; 8 positions agree with TRBD2. The V gene's germline CDR1 is SGDLS and CDR2 YYNGEE. V lost 3 bases to trimming and J lost 4 bases; unmatched junction nucleotides: 8. The CDR3 runs 15 residues. The CDR3: CASSASGSLRETQYF. CDR3 DNA: TGTGCCAGCAGCGCGAGCGGGAGTCTGAGAGAGACCCAGTACTTC.

The rearrangement links TRBV7-3 to TRBJ2-1; no reliable D call. V lost 2 bases, J lost 9 bases, and 11 bases lay in between. This CDR3 has 13 amino acids. Germline CDR1 and CDR2: SGHTA and FQGTGA. In DNA form, the CDR3 reads TGTGCCAGCAGCTTATTGGCTAGTACTGAGCAGTTCTTC. Protein product: CASSLLASTEQFF. Full variable domain (missing parts from reference TRBV7-3 and TRBJ2-1): GAGVSQTPSNKVTEKGKYVELRCDPISGHTALYWYRQSLGQGPEFLIYFQGTGAADDSGLPNDRFFAVRPEGSVSTLKIQRTERGDSAVYLCASSLLASTEQFFGPGTRLTVL.

The chain uses TRBV10-1 and TRBJ2-3; D might be TRBD2 (6 bases). The CDR3 spans 16 residues. Per the germline V gene, CDR1 is WNHNN and CDR2 is SYGVQD (reference sequence). Trimming shortened V by 3 bases and J by 3 bases, and 16 bases separated the two germline ends. The CDR3 sequence is CASSDAGRVGTDTQYF. Here the CDR3 DNA reads TGCGCCAGCAGTGACGCCGGGAGAGTGGGGACAGATACGCAGTATTTT.

V is TRBV5-1 and J is TRBJ2-5, with a tentative D call TRBD1 (6 bases). In germline, CDR1 is SGHRS, CDR2 YFSETQ. Trimming left V 4 bases short and J 1 base short, with 11 bases between. There are 14 residues in the CDR3. The CDR3 sequence is CASSKDSFQETQYF. Here the CDR3 DNA reads TGCGCCAGCAGCAAGGACAGCTTCCAAGAGACCCAGTACTTC.